Below are 9 T cell receptor beta chains sequenced from a single sample in a study of vaccination and CD4 T cells after COVID-19. Once obtained from cultured CD4+ T cells, the DNA was sequenced using the Oncomine TCR Beta short-read assay. TCRdb analysed the PCR reads with MiXCR anew, one entry per CDR3 protein. The table lists around 20,000 distinct CDR3 sequences, roughly 43% of them singletons. These receptors are not linked to any known antigen. The treatment here: approximately 9-day PBMC culture with coronavirus spike peptide pools or control peptides (ViraFEST assay). The specimen was CD4+ T cells from blood, cultured in vitro, collected before SARS-CoV-2 vaccination. The receptor source for this set is a human donor who had recovered from COVID-19.

This clonotype turned up a few times. The chain recombines TRBV7-2 with TRBJ2-7; D gene unclear. The CDR3 has 12 amino acids. The ends were cut back, 1 base at V and 1 base at J, with 2 bases in the middle. Germline-derived CDR1 and CDR2 are SGHTA and FQGNSA. CDR3 sequence (DNA): TGTGCCAGCAGCTTAGTTTCCTACGAGCAGTACTTC. It is translated as CASSLVSYEQYF.

This clonotype was seen a handful of times. The J gene is TRBJ1-1, the V gene TRBV20-1; D is undetermined. V was cut by 3 bases and J by 0 bases, with 5 bases left in between. The CDR3 length is 12 residues. Germline V CDR1 and CDR2: DFQATT, SNEGSKA (reference sequence). The CDR3 DNA is TGCAGTGCTAGGACCATGAACACTGAAGCTTTCTTT. It codes for CSARTMNTEAFF.

The chain carries TRBV7-2 and TRBJ1-6, with 7 bases fitting TRBD1. The germline V gene has CDR1 SGHTA and CDR2 FQGNSA. The ends lost 4 bases at V and 5 bases at J; junction bases unmatched: 2. This CDR3 is 14 amino acids long. CDR3 nucleotide sequence: TGTGCCAGCAGCTCGGACAGGAATAATTCACCCCTCCACTTT. Protein: CASSSDRNNSPLHF.

The sample holds a few counts of this clonotype. CDR3 coding DNA: TGTGCCAGCAGTGTCCGCGCGCCGTTGGAGCAGTACTTC. Amino acids: CASSVRAPLEQYF. The chain links TRBV2 to TRBJ2-7; D uncertain. This CDR3 contains 13 residues. Deletions cut 4 bases from V and 7 bases from J, with 14 bases between. CDR1 is SNHLY, CDR2 FYNNEI, per germline.

This clonotype was found a few times. The rearrangement links TRBV20-1 to TRBJ2-3; 8 nucleotides line up with TRBD2. V dropped 6 bases and J dropped 4; count of bases not matched to a gene: 12. Germline loops: CDR1 DFQATT, CDR2 SNEGSKA (reference sequence). The CDR3 length is 15 residues. The CDR3 loop is CSARIAGPGPDTQYF. The CDR3 DNA is TGCAGTGCGAGGATAGCGGGACCTGGGCCAGATACGCAGTATTTT.

The chain joins TRBV10-3 to TRBJ1-1; possible D gene TRBD1, 5 bases. Germline loops: CDR1 ENHRY, CDR2 SYGVKD. Trimming left V 6 bases short and J 6 bases short, with 17 bases between. The CDR3 totals 14 residues. DNA of the CDR3: TGTGCCATCAGACCCCGGTTGGAAGGGGCTGAAGCTTTCTTT. The encoded protein is CAIRPRLEGAEAFF.

The chain has TRBV7-2 and TRBJ1-5; D is unclear. The CDR3 loop spans 13 amino acids. Deletions cut 2 bases from V and 5 bases from J, with 7 bases between. The germline gives CDR1 SGHTA, CDR2 FQGNSA. The CDR3 protein is CASSLRRDQPQHF. CDR3 DNA: TGTGCCAGCAGCTTAAGGAGGGATCAGCCCCAGCATTTT.

The chain employs TRBV7-2 and TRBJ2-1; D gene ambiguous. V shed 4 bases and J shed 4 bases, with 11 bases lying between them. The CDR3 is made up of 14 amino acids. Germline CDR1 is SGHTA and CDR2 is FQGNSA. CDR3 bases: TGTGCCAGCAGCTCTCGTGGCTTATACAATGAGCAGTTCTTC. Amino acids: CASSSRGLYNEQFF. Filled out from reference TRBV7-2 and TRBJ2-1, the complete variable domain reads GAGVSQSPSNKVTEKGKDVELRCDPISGHTALYWYRQSLGQGLEFLIYFQGNSAPDKSGLPSDRFSAERTGGSVSTLTIQRTQQEDSAVYLCASSSRGLYNEQFFGPGTRLTVL.

This clonotype appeared a few times. CDR3 in amino acids: CASSLAGTANSGANVLTF. CDR3 coding DNA: TGTGCCAGCAGCTTAGCCGGGACAGCCAACTCTGGGGCCAACGTCCTGACTTTC. This chain connects TRBV7-2 to TRBJ2-6, with 7 bases fitting TRBD1. Germline V gene lookup returns CDR1 SGHTA and CDR2 FQGNSA. V shed 0 bases, J shed 0 bases, and the junction held 5 bases outside the gene matches. The CDR3 is 18 residues long. The entire variable domain, with the rest obtained from reference TRBV7-2 and TRBJ2-6, is as follows: GAGVSQSPSNKVTEKGKDVELRCDPISGHTALYWYRQSLGQGLEFLIYFQGNSAPDKSGLPSDRFSAERTGGSVSTLTIQRTQQEDSAVYLCASSLAGTANSGANVLTFGAGSRLTVL.